The rows below give T cell receptor beta chains drawn from one sample of a study of T cells after posttransplantation cyclophosphamide. Some clones are missing from TCRdb's copy, which holds only in-frame ones; the method was immunoSEQ multiplex PCR. The sample has tens of thousands of clones; about 84% are singletons. Sample: PBMCs. The receptors derive from a woman aged 55-69 years with a blood cancer, CMV-positive, and with a related stem cell donor. Each CDR3 is given with its conserved first and last residue. Each record gives: CDR3 protein, CDR3 DNA, J gene, clone size, D gene, V gene. The D gene is left open where the match is weak. Expanded clones get a size class; other rows say once, few or many, or leave the size out.

CASQVGTGELFF	TGTGCCAGCCAAGTCGGGACCGGGGAGCTGTTTTTT	TRBJ2-2	NA	NA	TRBV7-2
CASSLVGAGVTDTQYF	TGTGCCAGCAGCTTAGTCGGAGCGGGAGTGACAGATACGCAGTATTTT	TRBJ2-3	NA	TRBD2	TRBV7-6
CASSRRGGATEAFF	TGTGCCAGCAGCAGGAGGGGCGGGGCCACTGAAGCTTTCTTT	TRBJ1-1	NA	NA	TRBV5-6
CASSYGTGIRNEQYF	TGTGCCAGCAGTTACGGTACAGGGATTCGCAACGAGCAGTACTTC	TRBJ2-7	NA	NA	TRBV6-5
CASSLTPQGGGPDTQYF	TGTGCCAGCAGCTTAACCCCTCAGGGGGGAGGCCCAGATACGCAGTATTTT	TRBJ2-3	NA	NA	TRBV7-3
CASSLTGTGRANYGYTF	TGTGCCAGCAGCTTAACCGGGACAGGGAGAGCTAACTATGGCTACACCTTC	TRBJ1-2	once	TRBD1	TRBV11-2
CASQAGGQGADEQYF	TGTGCCAGTCAAGCAGGGGGGCAGGGGGCCGACGAGCAGTACTTC	TRBJ2-7	NA	TRBD1	TRBV28
CASSSPGGIVDTQYF	TGTGCCAGCAGTTCACCGGGAGGGATAGTCGATACGCAGTATTTT	TRBJ2-3	NA	TRBD2	TRBV27
CASSYTRENYEQYF	TGTGCCAGCAGCTATACTAGGGAAAACTACGAGCAGTACTTC	TRBJ2-7	NA	NA	TRBV4-2
CASSEWPGGSSYNEQFF	TGTGCCAGCAGTGAATGGCCGGGCGGGAGCTCCTACAATGAGCAGTTCTTC	TRBJ2-1	NA	TRBD2	TRBV2
CASSSKRDEQFF	TGTGCCAGCAGCTCCAAGAGGGATGAGCAGTTCTTC	TRBJ2-1	NA	NA	TRBV11-3